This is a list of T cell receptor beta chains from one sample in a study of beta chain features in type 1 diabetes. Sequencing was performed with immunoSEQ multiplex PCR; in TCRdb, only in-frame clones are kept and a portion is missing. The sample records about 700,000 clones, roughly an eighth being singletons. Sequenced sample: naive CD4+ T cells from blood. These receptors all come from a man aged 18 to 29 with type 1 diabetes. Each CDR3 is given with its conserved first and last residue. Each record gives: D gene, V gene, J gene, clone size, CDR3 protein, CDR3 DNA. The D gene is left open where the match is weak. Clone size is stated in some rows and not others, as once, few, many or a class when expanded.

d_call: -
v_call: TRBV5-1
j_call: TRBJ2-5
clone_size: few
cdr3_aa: CASSLTFQETQYF
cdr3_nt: TGCGCCAGCAGCTTAACCTTCCAAGAGACCCAGTACTTC

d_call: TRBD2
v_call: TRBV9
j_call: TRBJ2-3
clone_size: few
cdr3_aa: CASTLSGGYTDTQYF
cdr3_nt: TGTGCCAGCACCCTTAGCGGGGGATACACAGATACGCAGTATTTT

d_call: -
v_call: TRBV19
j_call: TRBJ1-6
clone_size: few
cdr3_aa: CASSIVDRNSPLHF
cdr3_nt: TGTGCCAGTAGTATAGTCGACAGAAATTCACCCCTCCACTTT

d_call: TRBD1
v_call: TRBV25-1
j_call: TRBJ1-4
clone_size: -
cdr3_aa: CASRTGQGGFVQLFF
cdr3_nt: TGTGCCAGCAGGACCGGACAGGGTGGGTTTGTACAACTGTTTTTT

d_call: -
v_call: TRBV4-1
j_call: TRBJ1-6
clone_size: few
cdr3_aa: CASSQEIVGSTSPLHF
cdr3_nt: TGCGCCAGCAGCCAAGAAATCGTGGGGTCTACTTCACCCCTCCACTTT

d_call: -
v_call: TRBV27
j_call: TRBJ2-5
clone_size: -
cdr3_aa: CASSPQYQETQYF
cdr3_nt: TGTGCCAGCAGTCCTCAGTACCAAGAGACCCAGTACTTC

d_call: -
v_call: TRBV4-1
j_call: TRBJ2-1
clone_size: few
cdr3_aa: CASSQEATGTYNEQFF
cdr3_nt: TGCGCCAGCAGCCAAGAAGCGACGGGGACCTACAATGAGCAGTTCTTC

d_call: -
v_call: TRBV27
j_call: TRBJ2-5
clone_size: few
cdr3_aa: CASSYGSSAETQYF
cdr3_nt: TGTGCCAGCAGCTACGGGAGTAGCGCGGAGACCCAGTACTTC

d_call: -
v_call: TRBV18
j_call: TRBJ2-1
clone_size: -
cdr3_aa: CASSQRTGSYNEQFF
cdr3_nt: TGTGCCAGCTCGCAGAGGACTGGCTCCTACAATGAGCAGTTCTTC

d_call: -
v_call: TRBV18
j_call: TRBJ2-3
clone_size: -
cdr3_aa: CASSLSVWGPRRDTQYF
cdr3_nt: TGTGCCAGCTCACTTAGCGTATGGGGACCCCGTCGGGATACGCAGTATTTT

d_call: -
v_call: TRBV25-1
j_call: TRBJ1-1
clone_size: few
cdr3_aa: CASSESGPVNTEAFF
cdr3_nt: TGTGCCAGCAGTGAATCAGGGCCGGTGAACACTGAAGCTTTCTTT

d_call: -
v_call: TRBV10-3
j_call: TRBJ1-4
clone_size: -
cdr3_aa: CAISEGEKLFF
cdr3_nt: TGTGCCATCAGTGAGGGGGAAAAACTGTTTTTT

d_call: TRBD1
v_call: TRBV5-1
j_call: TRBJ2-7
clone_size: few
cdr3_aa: CASSLDRGSYEQYF
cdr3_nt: TGCGCCAGCAGCTTGGACAGGGGGTCCTACGAGCAGTACTTC

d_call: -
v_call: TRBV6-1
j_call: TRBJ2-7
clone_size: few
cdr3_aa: CASSAAGASFPEQYF
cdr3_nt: TGTGCCAGCAGTGCGGCAGGGGCGTCTTTCCCCGAGCAGTACTTC

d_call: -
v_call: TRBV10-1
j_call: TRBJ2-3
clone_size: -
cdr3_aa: CASSETKDTQYF
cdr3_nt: TGCGCCAGCAGTGAGACCAAGGATACGCAGTATTTT

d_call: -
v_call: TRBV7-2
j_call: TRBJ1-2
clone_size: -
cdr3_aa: CASSANGGRVNYGYTF
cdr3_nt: TGTGCCAGCAGCGCCAATGGGGGCCGCGTTAACTATGGCTACACCTTC

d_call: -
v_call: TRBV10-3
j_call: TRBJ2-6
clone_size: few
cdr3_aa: CASQGTSGANVLTF
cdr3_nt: TGTGCCTCTCAAGGGACCTCTGGGGCCAACGTCCTGACTTTC

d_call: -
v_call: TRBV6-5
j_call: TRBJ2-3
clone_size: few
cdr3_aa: CASSYSISKGGTQYF
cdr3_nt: TGTGCCAGCAGTTACTCGATTTCGAAGGGGGGTACGCAGTATTTT

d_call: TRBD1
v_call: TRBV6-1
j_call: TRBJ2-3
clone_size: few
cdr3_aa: CASSELRTGTDTQYF
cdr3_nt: TGTGCCAGCAGTGAATTAAGGACAGGGACAGATACGCAGTATTTT

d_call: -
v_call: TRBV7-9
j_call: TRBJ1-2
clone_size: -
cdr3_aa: CASSTAGQLDGYTF
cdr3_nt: TGTGCCAGCAGCACGGCGGGGCAGCTCGATGGCTACACCTTC

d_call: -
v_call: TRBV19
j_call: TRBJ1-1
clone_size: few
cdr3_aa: CASIRGHPNTEAFF
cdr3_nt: TGTGCCAGTATCCGGGGACACCCGAACACTGAAGCTTTCTTT

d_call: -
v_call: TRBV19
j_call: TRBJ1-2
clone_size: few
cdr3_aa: CASSIVENYGYTF
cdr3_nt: TGTGCCAGTAGTATAGTGGAGAACTATGGCTACACCTTC

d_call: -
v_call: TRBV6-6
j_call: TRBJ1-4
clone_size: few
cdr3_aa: CASSRVVEKLFF
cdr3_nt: TGTGCCAGCAGTAGGGTGGTGGAAAAACTGTTTTTT

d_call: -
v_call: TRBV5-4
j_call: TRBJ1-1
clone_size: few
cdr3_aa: CASSPGLMNTEAFF
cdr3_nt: TGTGCCAGCAGCCCAGGGCTCATGAACACTGAAGCTTTCTTT

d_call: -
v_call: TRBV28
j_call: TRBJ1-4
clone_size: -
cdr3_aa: CASSPLRVGEKLFF
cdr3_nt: TGTGCCAGCAGTCCTCTTAGGGTTGGGGAAAAACTGTTTTTT

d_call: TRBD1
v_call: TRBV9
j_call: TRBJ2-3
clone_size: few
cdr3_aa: CASSSDRGLDTQYF
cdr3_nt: TGTGCCAGCAGCTCGGACAGGGGGCTGGATACGCAGTATTTT

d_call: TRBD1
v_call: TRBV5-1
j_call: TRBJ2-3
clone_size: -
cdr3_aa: CASNRDRDDTQYF
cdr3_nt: TGCGCCAGCAACCGGGACAGGGACGATACGCAGTATTTT

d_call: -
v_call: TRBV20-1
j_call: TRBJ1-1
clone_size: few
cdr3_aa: CSARDFPRAFF
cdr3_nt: TGCAGTGCTAGAGATTTCCCACGAGCTTTCTTT

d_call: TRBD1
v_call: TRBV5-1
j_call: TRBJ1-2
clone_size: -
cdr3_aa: CASSRDREVSGYGYTF
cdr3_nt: TGCGCCAGCAGTCGGGACAGGGAGGTATCTGGCTATGGCTACACCTTC

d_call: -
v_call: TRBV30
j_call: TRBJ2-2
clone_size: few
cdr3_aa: CAWSQVTAGELFF
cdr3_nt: TGTGCCTGGAGCCAGGTGACCGCCGGGGAGCTGTTTTTT

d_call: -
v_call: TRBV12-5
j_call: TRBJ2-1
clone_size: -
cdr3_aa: CASGSQGIVGEQFF
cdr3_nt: TGTGCTAGTGGTTCACAGGGAATCGTCGGTGAGCAGTTCTTC

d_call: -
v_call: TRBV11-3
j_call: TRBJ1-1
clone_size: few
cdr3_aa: CASSLNGPEAFF
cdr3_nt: TGTGCCAGCAGCTTAAATGGACCAGAAGCTTTCTTT

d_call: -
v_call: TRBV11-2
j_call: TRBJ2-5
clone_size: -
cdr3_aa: CASSLEAETQYF
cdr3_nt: TGTGCCAGCAGCTTAGAGGCGGAGACCCAGTACTTC

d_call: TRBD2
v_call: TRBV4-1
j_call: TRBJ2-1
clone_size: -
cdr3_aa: CASSQTRLAGFAYNEQFF
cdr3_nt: TGCGCCAGCAGCCAAACGCGACTAGCGGGGTTCGCCTACAATGAGCAGTTCTTC

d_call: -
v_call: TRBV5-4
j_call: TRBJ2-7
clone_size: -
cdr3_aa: CASSLGGQGYYEQYF
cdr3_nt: TGTGCCAGCAGCCTCGGAGGTCAGGGGTACTACGAGCAGTACTTC

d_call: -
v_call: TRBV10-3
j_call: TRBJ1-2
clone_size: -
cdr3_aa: CAISVGGDGYTF
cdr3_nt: TGTGCCATCAGTGTTGGAGGGGATGGCTACACCTTC

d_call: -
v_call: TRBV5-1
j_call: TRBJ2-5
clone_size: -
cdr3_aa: CASSFWREETQYF
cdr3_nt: TGCGCCAGCAGCTTCTGGCGTGAGGAGACCCAGTACTTC

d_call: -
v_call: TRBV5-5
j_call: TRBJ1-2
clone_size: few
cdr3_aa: CASSLADGVGGYTF
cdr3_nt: TGTGCCAGCAGCTTGGCCGATGGGGTGGGTGGCTACACCTTC

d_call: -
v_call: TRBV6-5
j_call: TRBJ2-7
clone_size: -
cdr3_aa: CASSRASDSLEQYF
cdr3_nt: TGTGCCAGCAGCCGGGCCTCCGATTCTCTAGAGCAGTACTTC

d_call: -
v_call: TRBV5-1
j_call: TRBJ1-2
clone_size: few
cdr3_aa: CASSLVGRPPDGYTF
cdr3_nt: TGCGCCAGCAGCTTGGTAGGCAGGCCTCCGGATGGCTACACCTTC

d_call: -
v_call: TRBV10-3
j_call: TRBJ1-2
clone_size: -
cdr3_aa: CATGEQGRYGYTF
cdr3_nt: TGTGCCACCGGAGAACAGGGAAGGTATGGCTACACCTTC

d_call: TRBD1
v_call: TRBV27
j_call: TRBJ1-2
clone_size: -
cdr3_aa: CASSRGQGGGYTF
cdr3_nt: TGTGCCAGCAGCCGAGGACAGGGGGGCGGCTACACCTTC

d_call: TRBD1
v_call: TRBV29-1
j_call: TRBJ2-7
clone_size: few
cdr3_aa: CSVEGRDSLYEQYF
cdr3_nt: TGCAGCGTTGAAGGAAGGGACAGTCTCTACGAGCAGTACTTC

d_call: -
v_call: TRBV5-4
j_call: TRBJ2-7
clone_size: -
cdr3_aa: CASSGAANEQYF
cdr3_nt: TGTGCCAGCTCGGGGGCGGCGAACGAGCAGTACTTC

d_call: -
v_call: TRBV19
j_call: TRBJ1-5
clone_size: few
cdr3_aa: CASSGLNQPQHF
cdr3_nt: TGTGCCAGTAGTGGGCTAAATCAGCCCCAGCATTTT

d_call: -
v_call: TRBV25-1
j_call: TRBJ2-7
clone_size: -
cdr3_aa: CASSPLPAYEQYF
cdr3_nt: TGTGCCAGCAGCCCACTGCCGGCCTACGAGCAGTACTTC

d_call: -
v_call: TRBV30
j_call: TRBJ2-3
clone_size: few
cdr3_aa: CAWSRKGLSTDTQYF
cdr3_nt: TGTGCCTGGAGTAGGAAGGGATTATCCACAGATACGCAGTATTTT

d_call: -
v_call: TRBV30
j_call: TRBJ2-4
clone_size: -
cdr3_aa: CAWSGENIQYF
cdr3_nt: TGTGCCTGGAGTGGGGAAAACATTCAGTACTTC

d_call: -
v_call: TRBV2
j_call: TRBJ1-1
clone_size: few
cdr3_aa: CASSLLHPRDTEAFF
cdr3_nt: TGTGCCAGCAGTCTCTTACACCCTCGGGACACTGAAGCTTTCTTT

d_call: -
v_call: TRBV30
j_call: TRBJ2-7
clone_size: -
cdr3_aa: CALLTGYEQYF
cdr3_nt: TGTGCCTTGTTGACAGGCTACGAGCAGTACTTC

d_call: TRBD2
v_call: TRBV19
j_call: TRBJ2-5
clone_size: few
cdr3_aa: CASRRSGGAGGETQYF
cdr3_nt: TGTGCCAGTAGACGAAGCGGGGGGGCTGGCGGTGAGACCCAGTACTTC

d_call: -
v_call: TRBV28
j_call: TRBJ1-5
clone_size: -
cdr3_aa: CASTIRQVNQPQHF
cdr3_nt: TGTGCCAGCACCATTCGCCAAGTGAATCAGCCCCAGCATTTT

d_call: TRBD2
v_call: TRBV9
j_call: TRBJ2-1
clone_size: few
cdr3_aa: CASSATSGPSYNEQFF
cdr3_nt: TGTGCCAGCAGCGCGACTAGCGGGCCTTCCTACAATGAGCAGTTCTTC

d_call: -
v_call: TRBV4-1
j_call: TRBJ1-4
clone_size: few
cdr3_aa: CASSQGPGSNEKLFF
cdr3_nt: TGCGCCAGCAGCCAAGGCCCAGGGTCTAATGAAAAACTGTTTTTT

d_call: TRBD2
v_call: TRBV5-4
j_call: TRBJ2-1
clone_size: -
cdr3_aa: CASRISGGMSSYNEQFF
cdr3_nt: TGTGCCAGCAGGATTAGCGGGGGTATGAGCTCCTACAATGAGCAGTTCTTC

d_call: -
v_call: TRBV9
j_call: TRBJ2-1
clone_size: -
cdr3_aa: CASSVGSNEQFF
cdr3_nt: TGTGCCAGCAGCGTAGGAAGCAATGAGCAGTTCTTC

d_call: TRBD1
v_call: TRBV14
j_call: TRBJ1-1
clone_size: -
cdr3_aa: CASSQDAFAPPGQEKGFF
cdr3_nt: TGTGCCAGCAGCCAAGACGCCTTCGCGCCACCGGGACAGGAAAAGGGTTTCTTT

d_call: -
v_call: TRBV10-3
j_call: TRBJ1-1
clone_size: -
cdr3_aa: CATAEDTEAFF
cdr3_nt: TGTGCCACCGCGGAAGACACTGAAGCTTTCTTT